One sample yielded the 24 T cell receptor beta chains listed below, sequenced in a study of T cells in Graves' hyperthyroidism and ophthalmopathy. Amplification targeted TCR beta CDR3 regions from RNA transcripts. The HTBI set primed first-round TCR CDR3 RT-PCR. TCRdb reprocessed the multiplex PCR reads with MiXCR, giving one entry per CDR3 protein. The sample includes 620,000 or so distinct CDR3 sequences, about 14% seen only once; the top ten take around an eighth. Sequencing used blood. These TCRs come from a woman aged 50 to 60 with Graves' ophthalmopathy.

This chain connects TRBV11-3 to TRBJ1-1; the D gene is possibly TRBD1 (5 bases). This CDR3 contains 12 residues. V lost 4 bases and J 8 bases, leaving 11 bases between the germline ends. The germline V gene has CDR1 SGHNT and CDR2 YENEEA. The DNA for the CDR3 is TGTGCCAGCAGCTCCGGGGCGGCAGAAGCTTTCTTT. Translated, it gives CASSSGAAEAFF.

Only a few counts were recorded for this clonotype. The chain is built from TRBV12-3 or TRBV12-4 and TRBJ2-7; 7 nucleotides match TRBD1. The CDR3 is made up of 13 amino acids. The ends lost 3 bases at V and 2 bases at J; junction bases unmatched: 1. CDR3 sequence reads: CASSFTGAYEQYF. CDR3 bases: TGTGCCAGCAGTTTTACAGGGGCCTACGAGCAGTACTTC.

Ten or more counts support this clonotype. The chain recombines TRBV6-2 or TRBV6-3 with TRBJ2-7; D gene unclear. V gave up 8 bases and J gave up 3 bases, with 17 bases separating them. Germline V CDR1 and CDR2: MNHEY, SVGEGT. The CDR3 extends over 14 amino acids. The CDR3 loop is CASAKGSPLYEQYF. CDR3 coding DNA: TGTGCCAGCGCCAAGGGCAGTCCCCTCTACGAGCAGTACTTC.

This clonotype was observed a handful of times. V is TRBV19 and J is TRBJ2-7; D is ambiguous. Between the trimmed V and J ends, which lost 2 bases and 2 bases, there was a span of 13 bases. The CDR3 has 15 amino acids. CDR1 and CDR2 from the germline V gene are LNHDA and SQIVND (reference sequence). CDR3 nucleotide sequence: TGTGCCAGTAGTATACCCCGGGCCCAAGCCTACGAGCAGTACTTC. Protein: CASSIPRAQAYEQYF. The variable domain in full, with the rest retrieved from reference TRBV19 and TRBJ2-7, is DGGITQSPKYLFRKEGQNVTLSCEQNLNHDAMYWYRQDPGQGLRLIYYSQIVNDFQKGDIAEGYSVSREKKESFPLTVTSAQKNPTAFYLCASSIPRAQAYEQYFGPGTRLTVT.

V and J are TRBV25-1 and TRBJ2-7, with 13 bases identical to TRBD2. CDR3 length: 15 residues. The germline V gene has CDR1 MGHDK and CDR2 SYGVNS. The ends lost 2 bases at V and 7 bases at J; junction bases unmatched: 5. The DNA of the CDR3 is TGTGCCAGCAGTGAAGGGACTAGCGGGATTTATGAGCAGTACTTC. Amino acid sequence: CASSEGTSGIYEQYF.

This clonotype was recorded many times. The V and J genes are TRBV2 and TRBJ1-2, with D possibly matching TRBD1 (5 bases). The germline V gene encodes CDR1 SNHLY and CDR2 FYNNEI. V shed 4 bases and J shed 3 bases, with 12 bases lying between them. The CDR3 runs 14 residues. DNA of the CDR3: TGTGCCAGCAGTGCGGGCAGGGACGACTATGGCTACACCTTC. Its translation: CASSAGRDDYGYTF.

A note on this clonotype: A much larger clonotype is one base distant, so this may be a read error. The CDR3 protein is CAGSLPTGYDLGPNQPQHF. The CDR3 coding sequence is TGTGCCGGCAGTTTACCGACAGGTTATGATTTGGGACCCAATCAGCCCCAGCATTTT. The rearrangement links TRBV28 to TRBJ1-5, with D possibly being TRBD1 (6 bases). Per germline, CDR1 MDHEN and CDR2 SYDVKM. This CDR3 has 19 amino acids.

V usage is TRBV20-1 and J usage is TRBJ1-2, with D possibly TRBD1 on 6 matching bases. Germline assignment: CDR1 DFQATT and CDR2 SNEGSKA (reference sequence). The CDR3 is made up of 14 amino acids. Trimming removed 2 bases at V and 2 bases at J, with 12 bases between. Here the CDR3 reads CSARSRTANYGYTF. CDR3 in DNA: TGCAGTGCTAGAAGCCGGACAGCCAACTATGGCTACACCTTC.

The table lists this clonotype with many counts. This chain joins TRBV2 and TRBJ2-3, with 10 bases aligning to TRBD2. Germline loops: CDR1 SNHLY, CDR2 FYNNEI. V dropped 2 bases and J dropped 5; count of bases not matched to a gene: 7. The CDR3 contains 16 residues. DNA of the CDR3: TGTGCCAGCAGTGAAAGACTAGCGGGTATCGGAGATACGCAGTATTTT. Translating gives CASSERLAGIGDTQYF.

This clonotype was recorded at least ten times. The V call is TRBV28, the J call TRBJ1-2; D unclear. The V end lost 3 bases, the J end lost 4 bases, and 12 bases lay between the germline ends. The V gene's germline CDR1 is MDHEN and CDR2 SYDVKM. The CDR3 is 14 amino acids. This CDR3 reads CASSFTEQTYGYTF. The CDR3 DNA reads as TGTGCCAGCAGTTTTACCGAACAGACCTATGGCTACACCTTC.

This clonotype was seen ten or more times. The V gene is TRBV28, the J gene TRBJ2-1; D is unresolved. This CDR3 region has 14 residues. The V gene's germline CDR1 is MDHEN and CDR2 SYDVKM. Trimming cost V 3 bases and J 4 bases, with 10 bases left between them. CDR3 region: CASSFVLLYNEQFF. Written as DNA, the CDR3 is TGTGCCAGCAGTTTTGTTTTACTATACAATGAGCAGTTCTTC.

In this sample, this clonotype turned up a few times. The chain recombines TRBV5-1 with TRBJ1-1; 10 bases align to TRBD1. In germline, CDR1 is SGHRS, CDR2 YFSETQ. V gave up 6 bases and J gave up 4 bases; unmatched junction bases: 9. CDR3 size: 15 residues. CDR3 in amino acids: CASNDRGRLGTEAFF. In DNA form, the CDR3 reads TGCGCCAGCAATGACAGGGGGCGCTTAGGCACTGAAGCTTTCTTT.

This clonotype was seen at least ten times. The chain links TRBV7-2 to TRBJ2-1; 9 bases match TRBD2. The V gene end was trimmed by 5 bases and the J gene end by 0 bases; junction bases not matched to a gene: 8. This CDR3 is 17 amino acids long. Germline V gene sequence: CDR1 SGHTA, CDR2 FQGNSA. In DNA, the CDR3 is TGTGCCAGCAGCCCCCGTCTAGCGGGACACTCCTACAATGAGCAGTTCTTC. Encoded protein: CASSPRLAGHSYNEQFF.

This clonotype was recorded many times. This chain uses TRBV20-1 with TRBJ2-1, with 9 bases aligning to TRBD2. CDR1 is DFQATT and CDR2 is SNEGSKA in the germline V gene (reference sequence). Germline trimming cut 5 bases from V and 6 bases from J; bases unmatched to any gene: 11. This CDR3 has 15 amino acids. The CDR3 bases are TGCAGTGCTGGGGGGGGGCTAGCGGGGATCAATGAGCAGTTCTTC. This gives the protein CSAGGGLAGINEQFF.

This clonotype turned up a few times. This chain uses TRBV6-1 with TRBJ1-1, with D perhaps matching TRBD1 (5 bases). The length of the CDR3 is 14 residues. V lost 2 bases, J lost 2 bases, and 9 bases lay in between. Germline CDR1 and CDR2: MNHNS and SASEGT. The CDR3 protein is CASSELGTNTEAFF. The CDR3 region has the DNA TGTGCCAGCAGTGAATTAGGGACCAACACTGAAGCTTTCTTT.

This chain links TRBV7-2 with TRBJ1-1, with TRBD1 as a possible D gene (5 bases). The CDR3 contains 16 residues. V lost 4 bases, J lost 0 bases, and 15 bases lay in between. The V gene's germline CDR1 is SGHTA and CDR2 FQGNSA. DNA for the CDR3: TGTGCCAGCAGCTCCAGTCCGGGGCTCATGAACACTGAAGCTTTCTTT. This encodes CASSSSPGLMNTEAFF.

The chain combines TRBV29-1 with TRBJ2-7, with a weak D call TRBD2 (6 bases). This CDR3 has 13 residues. V lost 6 bases and J lost 0, with 12 bases in between. CDR1 and CDR2 (germline): SQVTM, ANQGSEA. CDR3 sequence reads: CSVVTTSSYEQYF. The CDR3 nucleotides are TGCAGCGTGGTCACGACTAGCTCCTACGAGCAGTACTTC.

This clonotype occurred many times. The chain joins TRBV5-1 to TRBJ2-3; 11 positions match TRBD2. With 4 bases clipped from V and 3 bases from J, the junction kept 10 bases outside the gene matches. The CDR3 contains 17 residues. The germline gives CDR1 SGHRS, CDR2 YFSETQ. The CDR3 DNA sequence: TGCGCCAGCAGCCCGGGGACTAGCGGAGGGGTGACAGATACGCAGTATTTT. Its translation is CASSPGTSGGVTDTQYF.

This clonotype was detected ten times or more. This chain links TRBV20-1 with TRBJ2-1, with TRBD2 identical over 14 bases. The CDR3 covers 15 residues. Germline V CDR1 and CDR2: DFQATT, SNEGSKA (reference sequence). V shed 5 bases and J 9 bases; nucleotides not matched to a gene: 9. CDR3 DNA: TGCAGTGCTTCTAGACTAGCGGGAGGGAGAAGTGAGCAGTTCTTC. Protein sequence: CSASRLAGGRSEQFF.

This clonotype was seen at least ten times. V and J are TRBV7-2 and TRBJ2-5; TRBD1 aligns across 7 bases. Germline V CDR1 and CDR2: SGHTA, FQGNSA. The CDR3 spans 14 residues. V gave up 5 bases and J gave up 2 bases; unmatched junction bases: 5. CDR3 sequence (DNA): TGTGCCAGCAGCCGGGACAGAGGACAAGAGACCCAGTACTTC. It is translated as CASSRDRGQETQYF. The complete variable domain, with remaining parts taken from reference TRBV7-2 and TRBJ2-5, reads GAGVSQSPSNKVTEKGKDVELRCDPISGHTALYWYRQSLGQGLEFLIYFQGNSAPDKSGLPSDRFSAERTGGSVSTLTIQRTQQEDSAVYLCASSRDRGQETQYFGPGTRLLVL.

In its sample, this clonotype was seen many times. The V call is TRBV3-1, the J call TRBJ2-7; tentative D call: TRBD2 (7 bases). The CDR3 contains 17 residues. The ends were cut back, 1 base at V and 0 bases at J, with 16 bases in the middle. Germline V gene lookup returns CDR1 LGHDT and CDR2 YNNKEL (reference sequence). The CDR3 loop is CASSQALWGGVSYEQYF. CDR3 coding DNA: TGTGCCAGCAGCCAAGCCCTCTGGGGGGGCGTCTCCTACGAGCAGTACTTC.

This clonotype has a handful of counts. This chain joins TRBV7-2 and TRBJ2-2; 12 bases align to TRBD1. Losses at the gene ends were 3 bases for V and 6 bases for J; bases not matched to a gene: 5. The CDR3 has 16 amino acids. Germline V gene data show CDR1 as SGHTA and CDR2 as FQGNSA. In nucleotides, the CDR3 is TGTGCCAGCAGCTTCTTCGGGACAGGGGGCCCCGGGGAGCTGTTTTTT. Its protein product is CASSFFGTGGPGELFF.

This chain uses TRBV29-1 with TRBJ2-7; D may be TRBD1 or TRBD2 (5 bases each). V lost 6 bases to trimming and J lost 6 bases, with 21 bases between them. Germline V gene lookup returns CDR1 SQVTM and CDR2 ANQGSEA. The CDR3 contains 14 residues. DNA for the CDR3: TGCAGCGTCAGCCTTAACCCCGAGGGGTTCGAGCAGTACTTC. Amino acid sequence: CSVSLNPEGFEQYF.

The chain joins TRBV6-1 to TRBJ2-1, with TRBD2 identical over 7 bases. Germline V gene sequence: CDR1 MNHNS, CDR2 SASEGT. V dropped 7 bases and J dropped 0; count of bases not matched to a gene: 6. The CDR3 covers 15 residues. The CDR3 DNA reads TGTGCCAGCACCCCAACTAGCGACTCCTACAATGAGCAGTTCTTC. This encodes CASTPTSDSYNEQFF.